Listed here is a single T cell receptor beta chain. RNA transcripts yielded amplified TCR beta CDR3 regions. TCR CDR3 underwent first-round RT-PCR with the HTBI primer set. TCRdb reanalysed the multiplex PCR reads using MiXCR and keeps one entry per CDR3 protein. There are some 720,000 distinct CDR3 sequences in the sample; roughly 17% occur only once, and around 8% lies in the top ten. A lack of ophthalmopathy progression within 18 months defined stable Graves' hyperthyroidism. The CDR3 sequence is 16 residues long. V was pared by 4 bases and J by 7 bases, with 20 bases between. The germline V gene has CDR1 SGHAT and CDR2 FQNNGV. This sample was included in a study of T cells in Graves' hyperthyroidism and ophthalmopathy.

Sequenced: blood. The source of this sequence is a man in his late teens or twenties with Graves' hyperthyroidism. The rearrangement links TRBV11-2 to TRBJ2-1; D unresolved. The CDR3 protein is CASSSLAGLLRNEQFF. The CDR3 nucleotides read TGTGCCAGCAGCTCTTTAGCTGGTCTATTGAGGAATGAGCAGTTCTTC.